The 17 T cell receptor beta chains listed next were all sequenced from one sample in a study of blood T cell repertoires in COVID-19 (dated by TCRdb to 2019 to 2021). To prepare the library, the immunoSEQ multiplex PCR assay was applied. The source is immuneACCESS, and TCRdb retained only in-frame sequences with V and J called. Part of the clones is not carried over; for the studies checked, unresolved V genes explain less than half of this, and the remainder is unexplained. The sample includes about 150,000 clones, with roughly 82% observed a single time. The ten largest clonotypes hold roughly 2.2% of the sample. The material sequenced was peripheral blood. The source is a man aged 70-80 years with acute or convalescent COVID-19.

CDR3 DNA sequence: TGCAGCGTTGGGGGGGGCGAGACAGACTACACCTTC. Protein: CSVGGGETDYTF. The V and J genes are TRBV29-1 and TRBJ1-2; possible D gene TRBD1, 6 bases. CDR1 and CDR2 from the germline V gene are SQVTM and ANQGSEA. The CDR3 has 12 amino acids. The germline V and J ends were trimmed by 4 bases and 10 bases, with 16 bases remaining between them.

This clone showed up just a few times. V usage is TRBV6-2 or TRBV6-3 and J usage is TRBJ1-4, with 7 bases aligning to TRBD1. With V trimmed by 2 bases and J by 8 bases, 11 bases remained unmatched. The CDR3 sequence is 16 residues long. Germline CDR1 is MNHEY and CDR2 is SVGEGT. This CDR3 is CASSYRDSLGKEKLFF. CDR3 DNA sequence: TGTGCCAGCAGTTACCGGGACAGCCTGGGGAAGGAAAAACTGTTTTTT.

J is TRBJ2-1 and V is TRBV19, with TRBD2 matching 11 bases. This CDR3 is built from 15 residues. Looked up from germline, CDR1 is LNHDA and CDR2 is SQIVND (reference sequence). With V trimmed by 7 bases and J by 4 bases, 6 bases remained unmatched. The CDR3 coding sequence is TGTGCCAGTACCACCGGGACTAGCGGTTACAATGAGCAGTTCTTC. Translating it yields CASTTGTSGYNEQFF.

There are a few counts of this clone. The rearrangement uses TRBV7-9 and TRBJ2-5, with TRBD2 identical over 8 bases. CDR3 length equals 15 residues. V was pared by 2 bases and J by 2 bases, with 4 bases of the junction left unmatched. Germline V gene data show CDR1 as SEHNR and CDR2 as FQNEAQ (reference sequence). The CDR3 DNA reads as TGTGCCAGCAGCTTATCTAGCGGGTTTCAAGAGACCCAGTACTTC. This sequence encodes CASSLSSGFQETQYF.

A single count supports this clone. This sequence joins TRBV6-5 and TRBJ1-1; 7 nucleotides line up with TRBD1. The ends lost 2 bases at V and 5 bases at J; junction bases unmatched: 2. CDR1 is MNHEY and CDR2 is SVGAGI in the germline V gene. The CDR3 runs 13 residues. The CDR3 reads CASSYLRGTEAFF. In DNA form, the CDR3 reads TGTGCCAGCAGTTACCTCAGGGGGACTGAAGCTTTCTTT.

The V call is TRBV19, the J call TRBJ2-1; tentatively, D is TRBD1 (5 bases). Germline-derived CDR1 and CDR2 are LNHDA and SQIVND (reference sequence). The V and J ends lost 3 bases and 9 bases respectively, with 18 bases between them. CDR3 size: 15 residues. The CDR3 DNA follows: TGTGCCAGTAGTATCGGTACAGGTTCCTGGGGTGAGCAGTTCTTC. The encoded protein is CASSIGTGSWGEQFF.

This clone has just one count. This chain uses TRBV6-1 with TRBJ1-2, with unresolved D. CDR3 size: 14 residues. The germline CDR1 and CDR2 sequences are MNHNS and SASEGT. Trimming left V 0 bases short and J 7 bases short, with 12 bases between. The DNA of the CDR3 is TGTGCCAGCAGTGAAGCGCACCAGGATCGTGGCTACACCTTC. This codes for CASSEAHQDRGYTF.

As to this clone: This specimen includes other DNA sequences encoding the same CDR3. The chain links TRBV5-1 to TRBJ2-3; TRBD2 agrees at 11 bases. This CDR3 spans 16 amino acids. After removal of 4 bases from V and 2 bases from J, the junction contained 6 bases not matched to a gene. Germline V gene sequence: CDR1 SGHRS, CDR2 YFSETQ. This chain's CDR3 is CASSPGTSGNTDTQYF. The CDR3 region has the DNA TGCGCCAGCAGCCCCGGGACTAGCGGAAACACAGATACGCAGTATTTT.

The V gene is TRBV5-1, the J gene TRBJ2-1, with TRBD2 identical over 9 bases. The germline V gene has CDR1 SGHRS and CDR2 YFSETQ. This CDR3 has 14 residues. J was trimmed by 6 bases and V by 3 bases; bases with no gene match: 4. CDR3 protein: CASSSGTSSNEQFF. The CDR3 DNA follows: TGCGCCAGCAGCTCGGGGACTAGCTCCAATGAGCAGTTCTTC.

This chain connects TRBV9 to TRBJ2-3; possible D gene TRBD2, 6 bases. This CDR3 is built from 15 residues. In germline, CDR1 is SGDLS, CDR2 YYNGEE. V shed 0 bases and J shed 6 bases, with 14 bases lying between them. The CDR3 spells CASSVGRDGADTQYF. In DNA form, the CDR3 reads TGTGCCAGCAGCGTAGGGAGGGATGGGGCTGATACGCAGTATTTT.

The CDR3, as DNA: TGTGCCAGCAGCCGTACAGCCGGAGGGTTTGGGGAAACTAGGTACTTC. Encoded protein: CASSRTAGGFGETRYF. J is TRBJ2-7 and V is TRBV4-2, with D tentatively TRBD2 (6 bases). Germline V lookup: CDR1 LGHNA, CDR2 YNFKEQ. The CDR3 contains 16 residues. V was trimmed by 4 bases and J by 12 bases, leaving 28 bases between them.

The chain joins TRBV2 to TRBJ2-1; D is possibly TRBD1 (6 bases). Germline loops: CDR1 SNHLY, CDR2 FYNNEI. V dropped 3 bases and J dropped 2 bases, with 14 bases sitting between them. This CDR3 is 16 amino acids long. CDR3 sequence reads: CASSDLSGAAYNEQFF. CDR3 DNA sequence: TGTGCCAGCAGTGATTTATCAGGGGCAGCCTACAATGAGCAGTTCTTC. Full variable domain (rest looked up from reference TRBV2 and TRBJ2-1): EPEVTQTPSHQVTQMGQEVILRCVPISNHLYFYWYRQILGQKVEFLVSFYNNEISEKSEIFDDQFSVERPDGSNFTLKIRSTKLEDSAMYFCASSDLSGAAYNEQFFGPGTRLTVL.

CDR3 region: CASSEEVGSTDTQYF. In nucleotides, the CDR3 is TGTGCCAGCAGTGAGGAGGTCGGATCCACAGATACGCAGTATTTT. The chain couples TRBV6-1 to TRBJ2-3; D perhaps matches TRBD2 (5 bases). Trimming cost V 3 bases and J 2 bases, with 12 bases left between them. CDR1 MNHNS and CDR2 SASEGT come from the germline V gene. The CDR3 runs 15 residues.

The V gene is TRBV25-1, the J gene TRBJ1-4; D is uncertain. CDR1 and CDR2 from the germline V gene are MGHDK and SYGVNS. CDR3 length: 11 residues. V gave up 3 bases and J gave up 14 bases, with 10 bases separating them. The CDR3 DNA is TGTGCCAGCAGTGATTGGCACAAGCTGTTTTTT. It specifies CASSDWHKLFF.

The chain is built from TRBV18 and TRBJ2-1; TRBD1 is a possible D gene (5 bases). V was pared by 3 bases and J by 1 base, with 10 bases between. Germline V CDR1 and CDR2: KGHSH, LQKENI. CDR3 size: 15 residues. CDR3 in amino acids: CASSPDKPSYNEQFF. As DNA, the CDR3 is TGTGCCAGCTCACCGGACAAGCCATCCTACAATGAGCAGTTCTTC.

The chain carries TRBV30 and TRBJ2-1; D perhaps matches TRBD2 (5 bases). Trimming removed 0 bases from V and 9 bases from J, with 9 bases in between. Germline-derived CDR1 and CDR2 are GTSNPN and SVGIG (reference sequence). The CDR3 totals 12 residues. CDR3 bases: TGTGCCTGGAGTGTCCGAGGAGGTGAGCAGTTCTTC. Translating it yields CAWSVRGGEQFF.

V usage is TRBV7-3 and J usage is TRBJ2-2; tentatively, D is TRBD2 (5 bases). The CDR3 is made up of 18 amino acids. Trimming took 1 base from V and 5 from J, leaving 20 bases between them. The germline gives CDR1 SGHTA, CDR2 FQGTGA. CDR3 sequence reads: CASSLNAPAASSTGELFF. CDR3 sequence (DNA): TGTGCCAGCAGCTTAAACGCCCCCGCGGCTAGCTCAACCGGGGAGCTGTTTTTT.